Shown below are 14 T cell receptor beta chains from a single sample sequenced in a study of cytomegalovirus exposure and HLA in healthy donors. Using immunoSEQ multiplex PCR, the repertoire was profiled, and TCRdb retains in-frame clones only, with some absent. The sample contains some 150,000 clones, 75% to 90% of which appear only once. Material: PBMCs. The receptors were sampled from a woman aged 18-29 years in good health and CMV-seropositive.

The V gene is TRBV7-2, the J gene TRBJ1-2, with a tentative D call TRBD1 (6 bases). The CDR3 spans 14 residues. From germline, CDR1 is SGHTA and CDR2 FQGNSA. The ends were cut back, 5 bases at V and 0 bases at J, with 10 bases in the middle. The CDR3 loop is CASSRRGANYGYTF. CDR3 coding DNA: TGTGCCAGCAGCCGCAGGGGAGCTAACTATGGCTACACCTTC.

V and J are TRBV7-9 and TRBJ2-7, with D unresolved. Germline assignment: CDR1 SEHNR and CDR2 FQNEAQ (reference sequence). The ends were cut back, 4 bases at V and 4 bases at J, with 11 bases in the middle. This CDR3 spans 13 amino acids. CDR3 residues: CASSSPGSYEQYF. CDR3 nucleotides: TGTGCCAGCAGCTCGCCAGGTTCGTACGAGCAGTACTTC.

The chain links TRBV7-8 to TRBJ2-3; D is possibly TRBD1 (5 bases). The CDR3 extends over 15 amino acids. V was shortened by 1 base and J by 3 bases, with 11 bases between the two germline ends. The germline CDR1 and CDR2 sequences are SGHVS and FQNEAQ. The CDR3 DNA is TGTGCCAGCAGCTTAGGGGCAGGGTGGACAGATACGCAGTATTTT. This gives the protein CASSLGAGWTDTQYF.

CDR3 protein: CASTPGLAGAYNNEQFF. The CDR3 DNA reads TGCGCCAGCACCCCCGGACTAGCGGGGGCCTATAACAATGAGCAGTTCTTC. The chain uses TRBV10-2 and TRBJ2-1, with 13 bases lining up with TRBD2. J was trimmed by 5 bases and V by 7 bases; bases with no gene match: 11. The CDR3 has 17 residues. CDR1 and CDR2 (germline): WSHSY, SAAADI.

V and J are TRBV10-2 and TRBJ2-3, with 7 bases matching TRBD1. The CDR3 contains 14 residues. J was trimmed by 0 bases and V by 6 bases; bases with no gene match: 3. Germline assignment: CDR1 WSHSY and CDR2 SAAADI. CDR3 amino acids: CASSRDSSTDTQYF. The CDR3, as DNA: TGCGCCAGCAGCCGGGACAGTAGCACAGATACGCAGTATTTT.

The chain combines TRBV4-2 with TRBJ1-5, with D perhaps matching TRBD1 (6 bases). Germline loops: CDR1 LGHNA, CDR2 YNFKEQ. The CDR3 totals 14 residues. Trimming removed 4 bases at V and 8 bases at J, with 15 bases between. CDR3 bases: TGTGCCAGCAGCCCGGGCCCCCCAGGGGAGCCCCAGCATTTT. This gives the protein CASSPGPPGEPQHF.

This sequence joins TRBV5-1 and TRBJ2-5; 7 bases fit TRBD2. The CDR3 runs to 15 residues. Trimming took 2 bases from V and 0 from J; bases not matched to a gene: 4. The germline V gene has CDR1 SGHRS and CDR2 YFSETQ. The CDR3 DNA is TGCGCCAGCAGCTTCACCGGGACTAACCAAGAGACCCAGTACTTC. Translation gives CASSFTGTNQETQYF.

This chain joins TRBV7-9 and TRBJ1-4; TRBD1 matches at 7 bases. CDR3 size: 13 residues. Unmatched junction bases numbered 5, after V lost 5 bases and J lost 8 bases. CDR1 SEHNR and CDR2 FQNEAQ come from the germline V gene (reference sequence). In nucleotides, the CDR3 is TGTGCCAGCAGCCCCCGGGACAGCGAAAAACTGTTTTTT. Translating it yields CASSPRDSEKLFF.

This chain connects TRBV23-1 to TRBJ1-2; 8 positions match TRBD1. TRBV23-1 is an ORF for which the function is uncertain. Trimming took 10 bases from V and 6 from J; bases not matched to a gene: 13. This CDR3 spans 14 amino acids. Here the CDR3 reads CATITDREDNGYTF. The CDR3 coding sequence is TGCGCCACCATCACGGACAGGGAGGATAATGGCTACACCTTC.

The V and J genes are TRBV18 and TRBJ1-2; 8 positions match TRBD1. Germline loops: CDR1 KGHSH, CDR2 LQKENI. This CDR3 region has 15 residues. Trimming took 6 bases from V and 4 from J; bases not matched to a gene: 10. The CDR3 here is CASSPGTGPFYGYTF. The CDR3 coding sequence is TGTGCCAGCTCCCCTGGGACAGGTCCTTTCTATGGCTACACCTTC.

The J gene is TRBJ1-5, the V gene TRBV19; possible D gene TRBD1, 6 bases. CDR1 and CDR2 from the germline V gene are LNHDA and SQIVND (reference sequence). V gave up 5 bases and J gave up 0 bases, with 29 bases separating them. CDR3 length: 21 amino acids. CDR3 in DNA: TGTGCCAGTAGTTCTGACAGGAATGGTGGTTATGGCCCATATAGCAATCAGCCCCAGCATTTT. Protein product: CASSSDRNGGYGPYSNQPQHF.

V and J are TRBV15 and TRBJ1-2, with 12 bases identical to TRBD1. V trimming: 9 bases; J trimming: 8 bases; junction bases outside the gene matches: 13. The CDR3 runs to 15 residues. From germline, CDR1 is LNHNV and CDR2 YYDKDF (reference sequence). The CDR3 DNA follows: TGTGCCACGAGAGGGACAGGGGGCGTTTCGGGCGGCTACACCTTC. Translating gives CATRGTGGVSGGYTF.

The genes are TRBV7-6 and TRBJ2-7; TRBD2 matches 10 bases. The CDR3 totals 17 residues. V was pared by 0 bases and J by 1 base, with 6 bases of the junction left unmatched. Germline lookup yields CDR1 SGHVS and CDR2 FNYEAQ. The DNA for the CDR3 is TGTGCCAGCAGCTTAGCGCGGGCTAGCGGGGGTTCCTACGAGCAGTACTTC. As protein: CASSLARASGGSYEQYF.

The CDR3 is CASSEQESYEQYF. CDR3 sequence (DNA): TGTGCCAGCAGTGAACAGGAGAGCTACGAGCAGTACTTC. The chain is built from TRBV27 and TRBJ2-7; a weak D match, TRBD1 (5 bases). Germline values: CDR1 MNHEY, CDR2 SMNVEV (reference sequence). The CDR3 covers 13 residues. V lost 5 bases and J 3 bases, leaving 11 bases between the germline ends.